This TCR beta chain derives from a study of identical twins. TCRdb re-derived calls from the 5' RACE reads in MiXCR, one entry per CDR3 protein. The data show 450,000 to 500,000 distinct CDR3 sequences, roughly an eighth seen once. V trimming: 1 base; J trimming: 1 base; junction bases outside the gene matches: 2. Germline V lookup: CDR1 SGHAT, CDR2 FQNNGV. There are 15 residues in the CDR3. These same records also appear under a second study, on yellow fever vaccine responses in identical twins.

The V gene is TRBV11-2, the J gene TRBJ1-1, with TRBD1 identical over 8 bases. The specimen sequenced was CD4+ T cells sorted from blood. The sequence came from a woman aged 18-35 years in good health. CDR3 region: CASSLGDRTNTEAFF. Here the CDR3 DNA reads TGTGCCAGCAGCTTAGGGGACAGGACGAACACTGAAGCTTTCTTT.